A selection of T cell receptor beta chains follows, all from one sample in a study of blood T cell repertoires in COVID-19. The table came from immunoSEQ multiplex PCR; TCRdb's copy has only in-frame clones and leaves some out. The data show under 200,000 clones, roughly 80% seen once. The source material was PBMCs or T cells enriched from blood (not recorded which). All receptors come from a woman aged 55-70 years who had recovered from COVID-19. CDR3s include the opening cysteine and the closing phenylalanine or tryptophan. Fields, in order: CDR3 protein, CDR3 DNA, D gene, clone size, J gene, V gene. D genes are given only for firm matches. Clone size is not always given. Where it is, it says once, few, many or a class for expanded clones.

CASSSYLGPPGQGARGYGYTF,TGTGCCAGCAGCTCATACCTAGGACCACCGGGACAGGGGGCGCGAGGCTATGGCTACACCTTC,TRBD1,.,TRBJ1-2,TRBV13
CASSLMGGMLRTDTQYF,TGTGCCAGCAGCCTAATGGGGGGGATGTTGCGCACAGATACGCAGTATTTT,TRBD2,few,TRBJ2-3,TRBV3-1/TRBV3-2
CAISAIRTANEKLFF,TGTGCCATCAGTGCGATTAGAACCGCTAATGAAAAACTGTTTTTT,.,.,TRBJ1-4,TRBV10-3
CASGQGAAEQYF,TGTGCCAGCGGACAGGGGGCTGCCGAGCAGTACTTC,TRBD1,.,TRBJ2-7,TRBV2
CASSYSGQDYEQYF,TGTGCCAGCAGTTACTCTGGGCAGGACTACGAGCAGTACTTC,.,.,TRBJ2-7,TRBV6-5
CASSDRVGQDTQYF,TGTGCCAGCAGTGACAGGGTGGGGCAGGATACGCAGTATTTT,.,.,TRBJ2-3,TRBV2
CASSIPPGAGNQPQHF,TGTGCCAGTAGTATTCCCCCAGGGGCAGGCAATCAGCCCCAGCATTTT,.,.,TRBJ1-5,TRBV19
CASTRDRPVYGYTF,TGTGCCAGCACCCGGGACAGACCTGTCTATGGCTACACCTTC,TRBD1,.,TRBJ1-2,TRBV2
CASSGGLVLGHEQYF,TGTGCCAGTAGTGGGGGACTAGTGTTAGGCCACGAGCAGTACTTC,TRBD2,once,TRBJ2-7,TRBV19
CASGSSGGASYNEQFF,TGTGCCAGCGGGTCTAGCGGGGGGGCCTCCTACAATGAGCAGTTCTTC,TRBD2,.,TRBJ2-1,TRBV2
CASSDARFSYNSPLHF,TGTGCCAGCAGTGATGCGAGATTCTCCTATAATTCACCCCTCCACTTT,.,.,TRBJ1-6,TRBV25-1
CATSDPYRSGETQYF,TGTGCCACCAGTGATCCCTACAGGTCCGGGGAGACCCAGTACTTC,.,.,TRBJ2-5,TRBV24-1
CASSLRGEAGNTIYF,TGCGCCAGCAGCTTACGGGGTGAGGCTGGAAACACCATATATTTT,.,.,TRBJ1-3,TRBV5-1
CASSLLTGELAEAFF,TGTGCCAGCAGCTTATTGACAGGGGAGTTGGCTGAAGCTTTCTTT,TRBD1,.,TRBJ1-1,TRBV11-2
CASSAQGRDTQYF,TGTGCCAGCAGCGCACAGGGGAGAGATACGCAGTATTTT,TRBD1,.,TRBJ2-3,TRBV7-8
CASGLGTSGNTDTQYF,TGTGCTAGTGGTTTAGGGACTAGCGGGAACACAGATACGCAGTATTTT,TRBD2,.,TRBJ2-3,TRBV12-5
CATSDSSSKAFF,TGTGCCACCAGTGATTCATCATCAAAAGCTTTCTTT,.,.,TRBJ1-1,TRBV24-1
CASSQDPGDSEQFF,TGTGCCAGCAGCCAAGATCCAGGGGACAGTGAGCAGTTCTTC,TRBD1,once,TRBJ2-1,TRBV3-1/TRBV3-2
CASSMYRSQETQYF,TGTGCCAGCAGCATGTACAGATCCCAAGAGACCCAGTACTTC,.,.,TRBJ2-5,TRBV21-1
CASRRQGSEQFF,TGTGCCAGCAGGAGACAGGGAAGCGAGCAGTTCTTC,TRBD1,.,TRBJ2-1,TRBV12-3/TRBV12-4
CASSLSGQGGYTF,TGTGCCAGCAGTTTATCGGGACAAGGAGGCTACACCTTC,.,once,TRBJ1-2,TRBV27
CASSGIQGTSSYNEQFF,TGCGCCAGCAGTGGGATCCAGGGGACGAGCTCCTACAATGAGCAGTTCTTC,.,.,TRBJ2-1,TRBV10-1
CASSLRLAGGETQYF,TGTGCCAGCAGCTTAAGACTAGCGGGGGGGGAGACCCAGTACTTC,TRBD2,.,TRBJ2-5,TRBV5-4
CASSRDSGFYGYTF,TGTGCCAGCAGCCGGGACAGTGGATTCTATGGCTACACCTTC,TRBD1,once,TRBJ1-2,TRBV6-5
CASSLFTDTQYF,TGTGCCAGCAGTCTTTTCACAGATACGCAGTATTTT,.,.,TRBJ2-3,TRBV6-5
CASSWLAGGTDTQYF,TGTGCCAGCAGCTGGCTAGCGGGGGGAACAGATACGCAGTATTTT,TRBD2,.,TRBJ2-3,TRBV11-2
CSVSQGATEAFF,TGCAGCGTCTCACAGGGAGCCACTGAAGCTTTCTTT,.,few,TRBJ1-1,TRBV29-1
CSARNREAFF,TGCAGTGCTAGAAACAGGGAAGCTTTCTTT,.,.,TRBJ1-1,TRBV20-1
CASSLRAWETQYF,TGTGCCAGCAGCCTGCGGGCGTGGGAGACCCAGTACTTC,.,.,TRBJ2-5,TRBV9
CASSFYSNQPQHF,TGTGCCAGCAGTTTCTATAGCAATCAGCCCCAGCATTTT,.,.,TRBJ1-5,TRBV12-3/TRBV12-4
CSPPDRVNEQFF,TGCAGCCCCCCCGACAGGGTCAATGAGCAGTTCTTC,TRBD1,.,TRBJ2-1,TRBV29-1
CASSLRSWQASYEQYF,TGCGCCAGCAGCTTGCGTTCATGGCAGGCCTCCTACGAGCAGTACTTC,.,.,TRBJ2-7,TRBV5-1
CASSLGTGAYGYTF,TGCGCCAGCAGCTTGGGGACAGGCGCCTATGGCTACACCTTC,TRBD1,.,TRBJ1-2,TRBV5-1
CASSLTGNTEAFF,TGCGCCAGCAGTTTGACGGGGAACACTGAAGCTTTCTTT,.,many,TRBJ1-1,TRBV10-1
CATSDLPGASSYNEQFF,TGTGCCACCAGTGATTTGCCAGGTGCCAGCTCCTACAATGAGCAGTTCTTC,.,.,TRBJ2-1,TRBV24-1
CASSQVGHTSSYNEQFF,TGCGCCAGCAGTCAGGTGGGACACACTAGCTCCTACAATGAGCAGTTCTTC,.,.,TRBJ2-1,TRBV23-1
CASSTYRGTDTQYF,TGTGCCAGCAGTACCTACCGGGGCACAGATACGCAGTATTTT,.,.,TRBJ2-3,TRBV7-2
CASSPEPSGGAFSKQFF,TGTGCCAGCAGCCCCGAACCTAGCGGGGGGGCCTTTTCCAAGCAGTTCTTC,TRBD2,.,TRBJ2-1,TRBV3-1/TRBV3-2
CASSPLVGTGGAGELFF,TGCGCCAGCAGCCCCCTGGTGGGGACAGGGGGTGCCGGGGAGCTGTTTTTT,TRBD1,.,TRBJ2-2,TRBV5-1
CATRLDGNQPQHF,TGTGCCACCCGACTGGATGGCAATCAGCCCCAGCATTTT,.,.,TRBJ1-5,TRBV19
CASRPGLAAGEQYF,TGTGCCAGTAGGCCGGGACTAGCAGCGGGCGAGCAGTACTTC,TRBD2,.,TRBJ2-7,TRBV19
CASSQAWQNYGYTF,TGTGCCAGCAGCCAAGCTTGGCAAAACTATGGCTACACCTTC,.,.,TRBJ1-2,TRBV14
CASRETGGRFHEQYF,TGTGCCAGCAGGGAAACAGGGGGCCGTTTCCACGAGCAGTACTTC,TRBD1,.,TRBJ2-7,TRBV7-9
CASRQSRQGNYGYTF,TGTGCCAGCAGACAAAGCCGACAGGGAAACTATGGCTACACCTTC,TRBD1,.,TRBJ1-2,TRBV3-1/TRBV3-2
CASSQDPSGGVYNEQFF,TGCGCCAGCAGCCAAGATCCGAGCGGGGGGGTTTACAATGAGCAGTTCTTC,TRBD2,.,TRBJ2-1,TRBV4-1
CASSLSKGASTEAFF,TGCGCCAGCAGCTTGAGTAAGGGGGCATCCACTGAAGCTTTCTTT,TRBD1,.,TRBJ1-1,TRBV5-1
CAWSVSVNQPQHF,TGTGCCTGGAGTGTATCTGTGAATCAGCCCCAGCATTTT,.,.,TRBJ1-5,TRBV30
CASRGASYNEQFF,TGTGCCAGCCGGGGGGCGTCTTACAATGAGCAGTTCTTC,.,.,TRBJ2-1,TRBV11-1
CASSQGNHRGPRYSPLHF,TGTGCCAGCAGCCAAGGAAATCACAGGGGTCCAAGATATTCACCCCTCCACTTT,TRBD1,.,TRBJ1-6,TRBV3-1/TRBV3-2
CASESRQGSGTEAFF,TGTGCCAGTGAATCTAGACAGGGGTCCGGCACTGAAGCTTTCTTT,TRBD1,.,TRBJ1-1,TRBV28
CASSYRGLITDTQYF,TGTGCCAGCAGTTACCGGGGACTGATCACAGATACGCAGTATTTT,.,.,TRBJ2-3,TRBV6-2/TRBV6-3
CAISITDTQYF,TGTGCCATCAGCATCACAGATACGCAGTATTTT,.,.,TRBJ2-3,TRBV10-3
CASSPEGTSGGRLGELFF,TGTGCCAGCAGCCCAGAGGGGACTAGCGGGGGGCGACTAGGGGAGCTGTTTTTT,TRBD2,few,TRBJ2-2,TRBV9
CASSLGPFDRPYEQYF,TGTGCCAGCAGCTTGGGCCCCTTTGACAGGCCCTACGAGCAGTACTTC,.,.,TRBJ2-7,TRBV5-5
CASSRGISGSTDTQYF,TGTGCCAGCAGCCGAGGGATAAGCGGAAGCACAGATACGCAGTATTTT,.,.,TRBJ2-3,TRBV7-8
CASSLSDRGATEAFF,TGTGCCAGCAGCTTGTCTGACAGGGGGGCCACTGAAGCTTTCTTT,TRBD1,.,TRBJ1-1,TRBV5-5
CASSRRTGRNEKLFF,TGTGCCAGTAGTAGGCGGACAGGGCGAAATGAAAAACTGTTTTTT,TRBD1,.,TRBJ1-4,TRBV19
CASSRGGKEPKNIQYF,TGTGCCAGTAGTAGGGGGGGGAAGGAACCCAAAAACATTCAGTACTTC,TRBD2,.,TRBJ2-4,TRBV19
CASSPAGQPQHF,TGTGCCAGCAGTCCAGCGGGTCAGCCCCAGCATTTT,.,.,TRBJ1-5,TRBV12-3/TRBV12-4
CASSLARAGGPFYEQYF,TGTGCCAGCAGCTTGGCACGCGCGGGGGGGCCCTTTTACGAGCAGTACTTC,TRBD2,.,TRBJ2-7,TRBV5-6